The clone carrying this TCR beta chain was seen just once. The sample belongs to a study of blood T cell repertoires in COVID-19. Study-level information: The United States, Italy and Spain were the sources of the acute and convalescent COVID-19 samples.

Germline loops: CDR1 SGDLS, CDR2 YYNGEE. V trimming: 0 bases; J trimming: 2 bases; junction bases outside the gene matches: 5. This CDR3 is built from 15 residues. The assay was immunoSEQ multiplex PCR, and TCRdb's table has in-frame clones only and misses some. The data show about 130,000 clones, about nine tenths seen once. The sequenced sample consisted of peripheral blood. The clonotype was recovered from a man in his sixties with COVID-19, enrolled during active disease. The chain has TRBV9 and TRBJ2-7; 7 bases are a match to TRBD1. CDR3 bases: TGTGCCAGCAGCGTAGGGGACAGAGACACCTACGAGCAGTACTTC. It yields the protein CASSVGDRDTYEQYF.